The 9 T cell receptor beta chains listed next were all sequenced from one sample in a study of blood T cell repertoires in COVID-19. Assay: immunoSEQ multiplex PCR; the TCRdb copy retains only in-frame clones and omits some. The sample holds about 50,000 clones, around 90% seen once. Sequencing was performed on peripheral blood. The receptor set was obtained from a man between 45 and 60 years old with active COVID-19.

This chain uses TRBV7-9 with TRBJ1-5; 8 bases map to TRBD1. Germline CDR1 SEHNR, CDR2 FQNEAQ (reference sequence). This CDR3 has 17 amino acids. With 5 bases clipped from V and 0 bases from J, the junction kept 9 bases outside the gene matches. The CDR3 spells CASSQATGGYSNQPQHF. The CDR3 bases are TGTGCCAGCAGCCAGGCAACAGGGGGGTATAGCAATCAGCCCCAGCATTTT.

The CDR3 protein is CSVEQTGETHEQYF. For the CDR3, the DNA is TGCAGCGTTGAGCAGACAGGGGAAACTCACGAGCAGTACTTC. The V and J genes are TRBV29-1 and TRBJ2-7, with TRBD1 identical over 8 bases. CDR3 length equals 14 residues. The ends lost 3 bases at V and 5 bases at J; junction bases unmatched: 9. CDR1 is SQVTM and CDR2 is ANQGSEA in the germline V gene.

V is TRBV21-1 and J is TRBJ1-5; no DNA check was done on the table's D call, TRBD1. TRBV21-1 is annotated as a pseudogene. This CDR3 region has 14 residues. CDR3 bases: TGTGCCAGCAGACCACAGGGGGGGAATCAGCCCCAGCATTTT. This gives the protein CASRPQGGNQPQHF.

CDR3 sequence: CASSGLAARGEQYF. The CDR3 DNA sequence: TGTGCCAGCAGTGGACTAGCGGCAAGGGGCGAGCAGTACTTC. The rearrangement uses TRBV3-1 (or the pseudogene TRBV3-2) and TRBJ2-7; 10 positions match TRBD2. Trimming took 6 bases from V and 6 from J; bases not matched to a gene: 8. CDR1 and CDR2 from the germline V gene are LGHDT and YNNKEL (reference sequence). The CDR3 spans 14 residues.

Only one count was recorded for this clone. This chain connects TRBV3-1 (or the pseudogene TRBV3-2) to TRBJ1-4; tentative D call: TRBD1 (6 bases). The germline V gene encodes CDR1 LGHDT and CDR2 YNNKEL (reference sequence). This CDR3 is built from 14 residues. The ends were cut back, 4 bases at V and 6 bases at J, with 12 bases in the middle. DNA for the CDR3: TGTGCCAGCAGCCGGAGGGGGGGCGATGAAAAACTGTTTTTT. Protein sequence: CASSRRGGDEKLFF.

The chain links TRBV28 to TRBJ1-5; tentatively, D is TRBD1 (6 bases). The CDR3 contains 15 residues. Trimming pared 3 bases from V and 9 bases from J, leaving 18 bases between. CDR1 is MDHEN and CDR2 is SYDVKM in the germline V gene. The CDR3 DNA is TGTGCCAGCAGTTTCCAGGGAGGGGGGATGGGGCCCCAGCATTTT. Amino acids: CASSFQGGGMGPQHF.

The CDR3 nucleotides are TGTGCCAGCAGTTCCCAGACAGGAGCAACTAATGAAAAACTGTTTTTT. As protein: CASSSQTGATNEKLFF. The genes are TRBV7-6 and TRBJ1-4, with a weak D call TRBD1 (6 bases). Trimming left V 6 bases short and J 0 bases short, with 14 bases between. The length of the CDR3 is 16 residues. Germline CDR1 is SGHVS and CDR2 is FNYEAQ.

This chain uses TRBV28 with TRBJ2-3; D is unclear. With 6 bases removed from V and 0 bases from J, the gap between germline ends came to 7 bases. Germline assignment: CDR1 MDHEN and CDR2 SYDVKM. The CDR3 runs 13 residues. Here the CDR3 DNA reads TGTGCCAGCAGGTTTCAGAGCACAGATACGCAGTATTTT. It codes for CASRFQSTDTQYF.

This chain connects TRBV27 to TRBJ2-5; 10 bases are a match to TRBD2. The CDR3 has 16 residues. V trimming: 1 base; J trimming: 1 base; junction bases outside the gene matches: 3. Germline lookup yields CDR1 MNHEY and CDR2 SMNVEV (reference sequence). The CDR3 nucleotides are TGTGCCAGCAGTTTATGGTCTAGCGGGGGCCAAGAGACCCAGTACTTC. It yields the protein CASSLWSSGGQETQYF.